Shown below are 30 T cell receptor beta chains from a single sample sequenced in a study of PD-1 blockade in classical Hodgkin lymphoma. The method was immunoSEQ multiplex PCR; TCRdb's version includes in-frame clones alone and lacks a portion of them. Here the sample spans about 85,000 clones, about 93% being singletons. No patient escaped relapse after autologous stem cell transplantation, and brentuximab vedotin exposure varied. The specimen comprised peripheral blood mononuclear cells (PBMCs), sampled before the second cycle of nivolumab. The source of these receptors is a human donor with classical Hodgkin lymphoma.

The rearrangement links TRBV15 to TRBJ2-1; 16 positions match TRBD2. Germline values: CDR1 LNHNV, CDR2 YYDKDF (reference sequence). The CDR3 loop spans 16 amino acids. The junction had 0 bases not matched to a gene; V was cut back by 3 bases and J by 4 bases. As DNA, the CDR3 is TGTGCCACCAGCAGGGGACTAGCGGGAGGGTACAATGAGCAGTTCTTC. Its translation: CATSRGLAGGYNEQFF.

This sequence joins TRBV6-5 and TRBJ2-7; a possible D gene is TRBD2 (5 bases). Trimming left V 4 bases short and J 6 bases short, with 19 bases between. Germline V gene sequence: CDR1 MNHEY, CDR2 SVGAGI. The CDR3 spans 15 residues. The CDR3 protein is CASSSSRRGPPEQYF. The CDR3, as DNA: TGTGCCAGCAGTTCCTCTAGGCGAGGGCCGCCCGAGCAGTACTTC.

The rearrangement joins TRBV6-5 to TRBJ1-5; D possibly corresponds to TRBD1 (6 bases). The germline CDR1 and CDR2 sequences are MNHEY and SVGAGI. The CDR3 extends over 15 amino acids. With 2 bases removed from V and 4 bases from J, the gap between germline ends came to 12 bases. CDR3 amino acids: CASSYGGAGNQPQHF. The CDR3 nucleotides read TGTGCCAGCAGTTACGGGGGCGCGGGTAATCAGCCCCAGCATTTT.

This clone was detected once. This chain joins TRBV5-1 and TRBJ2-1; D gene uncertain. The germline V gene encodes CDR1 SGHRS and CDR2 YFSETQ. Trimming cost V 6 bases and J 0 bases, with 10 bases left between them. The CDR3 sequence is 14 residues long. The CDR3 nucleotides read TGCGCCAGCACGCTGGATAGCTCCTACAATGAGCAGTTCTTC. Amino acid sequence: CASTLDSSYNEQFF. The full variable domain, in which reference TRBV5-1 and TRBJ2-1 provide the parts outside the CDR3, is KAGVTQTPRYLIKTRGQQVTLSCSPISGHRSVSWYQQTPGQGLQFLFEYFSETQRNKGNFPGRFSGRQFSNSRSEMNVSTLELGDSALYLCASTLDSSYNEQFFGPGTRLTVL.

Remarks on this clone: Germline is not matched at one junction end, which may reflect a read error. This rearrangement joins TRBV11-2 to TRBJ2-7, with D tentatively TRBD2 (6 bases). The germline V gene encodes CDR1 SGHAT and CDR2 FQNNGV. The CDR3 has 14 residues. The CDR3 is CASSFGASSGRETF. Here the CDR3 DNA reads TGTGCCAGCAGCTTTGGGGCATCGTCGGGTCGGGAGACCTTC.

The DNA for the CDR3 is TGCGCCAGCAGCGCCTTACAGGGGACGGGCCCAGATACGCAGTATTTT. This translates into CASSALQGTGPDTQYF. The V gene is TRBV5-1, the J gene TRBJ2-3; 7 bases fit TRBD1. Trimming removed 4 bases from V and 4 bases from J; junction bases left unmatched: 12. Germline V CDR1 and CDR2: SGHRS, YFSETQ. This CDR3 comprises 16 residues. Combining the CDR3 with reference TRBV5-1 and TRBJ2-3 gives the whole variable domain KAGVTQTPRYLIKTRGQQVTLSCSPISGHRSVSWYQQTPGQGLQFLFEYFSETQRNKGNFPGRFSGRQFSNSRSEMNVSTLELGDSALYLCASSALQGTGPDTQYFGPGTRLTVL.

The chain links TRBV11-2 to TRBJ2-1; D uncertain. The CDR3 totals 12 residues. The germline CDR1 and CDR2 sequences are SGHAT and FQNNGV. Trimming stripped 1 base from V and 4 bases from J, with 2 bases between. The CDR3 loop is CASSLAYNEQFF. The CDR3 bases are TGTGCCAGCAGCTTAGCTTACAATGAGCAGTTCTTC.

As DNA, the CDR3 is TGTGCCAGCAGCCAAGTTCTCCCCACCGTAGCGGGAGCCCAGTTCTTC. Translated: CASSQVLPTVAGAQFF. This chain links TRBV14 with TRBJ2-1, with 9 nucleotides matching TRBD2. Germline V gives CDR1 SGHDN, CDR2 FVKESK. With 1 base clipped from V and 13 bases from J, the junction kept 14 bases outside the gene matches. The CDR3 runs to 16 residues.

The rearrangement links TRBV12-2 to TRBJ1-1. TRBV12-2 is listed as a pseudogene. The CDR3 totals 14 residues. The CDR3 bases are TGTGCAAGTCGCTTGAGATACGAGGGGACTGAAGCTTTCTTT. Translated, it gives CASRLRYEGTEAFF.

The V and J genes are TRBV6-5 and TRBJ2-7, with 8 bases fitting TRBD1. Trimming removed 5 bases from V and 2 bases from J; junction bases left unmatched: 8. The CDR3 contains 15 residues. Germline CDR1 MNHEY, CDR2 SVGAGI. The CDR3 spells CASSTPKGQAYEQYF. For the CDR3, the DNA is TGTGCCAGCAGTACCCCGAAGGGACAGGCCTACGAGCAGTACTTC.

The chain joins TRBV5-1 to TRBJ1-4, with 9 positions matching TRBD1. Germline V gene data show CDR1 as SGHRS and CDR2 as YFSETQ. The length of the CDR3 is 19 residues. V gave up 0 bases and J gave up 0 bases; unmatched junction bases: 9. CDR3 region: CASSLDPGQGLSTNEKLFF. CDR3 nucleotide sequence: TGCGCCAGCAGCTTGGATCCGGGACAGGGCTTATCAACTAATGAAAAACTGTTTTTT.

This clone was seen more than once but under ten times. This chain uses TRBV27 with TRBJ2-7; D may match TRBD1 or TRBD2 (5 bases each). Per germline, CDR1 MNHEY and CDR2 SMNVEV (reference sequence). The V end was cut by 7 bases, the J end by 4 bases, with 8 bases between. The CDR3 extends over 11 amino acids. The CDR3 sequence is CASKGEYEQYF. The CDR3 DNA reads TGTGCCAGCAAAGGGGAGTACGAGCAGTACTTC.

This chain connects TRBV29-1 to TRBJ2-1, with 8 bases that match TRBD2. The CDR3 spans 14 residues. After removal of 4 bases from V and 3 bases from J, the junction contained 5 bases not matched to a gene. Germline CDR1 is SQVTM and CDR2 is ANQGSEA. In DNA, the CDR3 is TGCAGCGTTGCTGCGGGAGGTATCTACAATGAGCAGTTCTTC. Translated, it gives CSVAAGGIYNEQFF.

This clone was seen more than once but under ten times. CDR3 DNA: TGTGCCACGGGGGACACTGAAGCTTTCTTT. As protein: CATGDTEAFF. The chain links TRBV15 to TRBJ1-1, with a weak D call TRBD1 (5 bases). CDR1 LNHNV and CDR2 YYDKDF come from the germline V gene (reference sequence). V was pared by 9 bases and J by 3 bases, with 5 bases between. The CDR3 has 10 residues.

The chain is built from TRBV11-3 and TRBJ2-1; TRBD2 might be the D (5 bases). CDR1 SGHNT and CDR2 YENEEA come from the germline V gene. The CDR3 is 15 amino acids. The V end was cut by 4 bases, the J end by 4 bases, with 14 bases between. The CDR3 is CASSSITRGYNEQFF. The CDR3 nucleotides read TGTGCCAGCAGCTCGATCACTAGAGGGTACAATGAGCAGTTCTTC.

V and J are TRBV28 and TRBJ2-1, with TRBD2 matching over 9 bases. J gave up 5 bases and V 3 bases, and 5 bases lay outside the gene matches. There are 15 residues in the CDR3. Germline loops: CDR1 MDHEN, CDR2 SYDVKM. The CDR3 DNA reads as TGTGCCAGCAGTTTCTTAGCGGGAGAGCACAATGAGCAGTTCTTC. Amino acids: CASSFLAGEHNEQFF.

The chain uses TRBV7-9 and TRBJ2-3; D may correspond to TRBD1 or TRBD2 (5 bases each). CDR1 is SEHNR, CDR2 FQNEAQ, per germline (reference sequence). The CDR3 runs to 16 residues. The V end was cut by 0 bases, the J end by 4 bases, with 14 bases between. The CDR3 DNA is TGTGCCAGCAGCTTAGCGGGGACGGAGGAGGCAGATACGCAGTATTTT. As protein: CASSLAGTEEADTQYF.

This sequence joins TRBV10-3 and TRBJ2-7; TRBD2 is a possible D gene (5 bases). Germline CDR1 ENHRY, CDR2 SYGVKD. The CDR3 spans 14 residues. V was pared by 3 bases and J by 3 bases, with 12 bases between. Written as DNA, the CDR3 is TGTGCCATCAGTGACCTTGGACTGGACTACGAGCAGTACTTC. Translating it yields CAISDLGLDYEQYF.

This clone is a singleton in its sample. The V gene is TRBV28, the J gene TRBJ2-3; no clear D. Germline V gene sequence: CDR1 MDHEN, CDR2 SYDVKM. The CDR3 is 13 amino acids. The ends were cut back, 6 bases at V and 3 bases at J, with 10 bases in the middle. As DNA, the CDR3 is TGTGCCAGCAGGTCGGGCCGAACAGATACGCAGTATTTT. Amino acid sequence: CASRSGRTDTQYF.

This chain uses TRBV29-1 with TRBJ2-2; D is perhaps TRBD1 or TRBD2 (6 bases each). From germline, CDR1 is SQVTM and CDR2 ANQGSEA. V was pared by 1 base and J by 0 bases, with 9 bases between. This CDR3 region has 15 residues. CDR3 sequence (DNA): TGCAGCGTTGAAGTCCGGGGGCCGAACACCGGGGAGCTGTTTTTT. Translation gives CSVEVRGPNTGELFF.

The CDR3 DNA is TGTGCCTGGAGTGGGGGGCTTCATGGCTACACCTTC. Amino acid sequence: CAWSGGLHGYTF. The V gene is TRBV30, the J gene TRBJ1-2; TRBD1 might be the D (6 bases). The V gene's germline CDR1 is GTSNPN and CDR2 SVGIG (reference sequence). Trimming took 1 base from V and 6 from J, leaving 9 bases between them. This CDR3 spans 12 amino acids.

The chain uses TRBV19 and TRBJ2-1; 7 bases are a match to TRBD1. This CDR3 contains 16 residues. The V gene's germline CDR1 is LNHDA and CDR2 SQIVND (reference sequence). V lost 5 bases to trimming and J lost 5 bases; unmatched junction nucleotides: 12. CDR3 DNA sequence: TGTGCCAGTAGTGGGTCGAATTCACAGGGGAACAATGAGCAGTTCTTC. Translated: CASSGSNSQGNNEQFF. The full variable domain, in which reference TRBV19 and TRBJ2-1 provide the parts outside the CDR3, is DGGITQSPKYLFRKEGQNVTLSCEQNLNHDAMYWYRQDPGQGLRLIYYSQIVNDFQKGDIAEGYSVSREKKESFPLTVTSAQKNPTAFYLCASSGSNSQGNNEQFFGPGTRLTVL.

CDR3 loop: CASSELRDYHTEAFF. DNA for the CDR3: TGTGCCAGCAGCGAACTCAGGGATTATCACACTGAAGCTTTCTTT. The chain recombines TRBV25-1 with TRBJ1-1, with D possibly being TRBD1 (5 bases). Germline V lookup: CDR1 MGHDK, CDR2 SYGVNS. With 6 bases removed from V and 3 bases from J, the gap between germline ends came to 17 bases. The CDR3 runs to 15 residues.

Written as DNA, the CDR3 is TGTGCCAGCAGAAGAGCCCCCGGGGGCCGCTACGAGCAGTACTTC. It yields the protein CASRRAPGGRYEQYF. The chain has TRBV28 and TRBJ2-7; perhaps D is TRBD1 or TRBD2 (6 bases each). CDR1 and CDR2 (germline): MDHEN, SYDVKM. Trimming took 6 bases from V and 3 from J, leaving 18 bases between them. This CDR3 is built from 15 residues.

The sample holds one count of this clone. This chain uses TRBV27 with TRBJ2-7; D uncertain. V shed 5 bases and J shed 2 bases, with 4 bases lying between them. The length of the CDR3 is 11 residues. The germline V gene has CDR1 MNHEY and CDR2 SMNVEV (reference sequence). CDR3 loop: CASSTAYEQYF. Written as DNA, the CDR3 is TGTGCCAGCAGTACAGCCTACGAGCAGTACTTC.

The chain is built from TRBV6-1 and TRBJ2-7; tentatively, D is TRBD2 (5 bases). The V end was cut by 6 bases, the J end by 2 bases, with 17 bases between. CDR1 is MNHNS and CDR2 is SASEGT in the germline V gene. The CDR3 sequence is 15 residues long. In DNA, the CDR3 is TGTGCCAGCAGGGCTAAGCGAGGGTCAGCCTACGAGCAGTACTTC. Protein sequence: CASRAKRGSAYEQYF.

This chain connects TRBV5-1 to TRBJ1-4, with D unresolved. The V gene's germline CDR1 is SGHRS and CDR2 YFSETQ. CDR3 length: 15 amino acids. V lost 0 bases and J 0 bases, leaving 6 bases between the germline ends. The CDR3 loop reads CASSLGGATNEKLFF. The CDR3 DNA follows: TGCGCCAGCAGCTTGGGTGGCGCAACTAATGAAAAACTGTTTTTT.

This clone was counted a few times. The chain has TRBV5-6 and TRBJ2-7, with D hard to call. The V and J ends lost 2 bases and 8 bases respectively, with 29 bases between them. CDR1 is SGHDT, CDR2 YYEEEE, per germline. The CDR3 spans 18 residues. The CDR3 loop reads CASSFKSYRMESNPKQYF. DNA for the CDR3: TGTGCCAGCAGCTTTAAATCTTATAGAATGGAGAGTAACCCCAAGCAGTACTTC.

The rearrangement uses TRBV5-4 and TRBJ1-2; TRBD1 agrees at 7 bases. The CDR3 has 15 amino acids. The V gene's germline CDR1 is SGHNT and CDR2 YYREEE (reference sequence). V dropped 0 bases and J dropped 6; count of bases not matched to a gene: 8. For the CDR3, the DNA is TGTGCCAGCAGCTTGGAGAGACAGGGCCCGGATGGCTACACCTTC. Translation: CASSLERQGPDGYTF.

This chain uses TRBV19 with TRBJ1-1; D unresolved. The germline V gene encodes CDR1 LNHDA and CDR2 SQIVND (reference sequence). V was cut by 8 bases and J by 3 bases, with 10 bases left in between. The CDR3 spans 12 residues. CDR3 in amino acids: CASEDTYTEAFF. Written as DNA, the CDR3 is TGTGCCAGTGAAGACACCTACACTGAAGCTTTCTTT.